A selection of T cell receptor beta chains follows, all from one sample in a study of T-cell memory formation after mild COVID-19. Each CDR3 protein gets one entry after TCRdb re-called the 5' RACE reads with MiXCR. Altogether fewer than 350,000 distinct CDR3 sequences are present, 14% being singletons, with the ten largest covering about 21%. Sequences were obtained from PBMCs or a T cell subset sorted from them (not recorded which). These receptors were obtained from a man younger than 35 who had mild COVID-19 (a few samples of this study predate the infection). Cell type and time point are not known. Each CDR3 is given with its conserved first and last residue. The order of the fields is D gene, V gene, clone size, J gene, CDR3 protein, CDR3 DNA. A D gene is named only where the DNA matches it firmly. Where a row states a size, it is once, few, many or the class of an expanded clone; other rows omit it.

TRBD1	TRBV4-1	NA	TRBJ2-4	CASSQGGGRTKNIQYF	TGCGCCAGCAGCCAAGGAGGGGGCAGAACCAAAAACATTCAGTACTTC
TRBD1	TRBV6-5	NA	TRBJ2-3	CATVSTGGIADTQYF	TGTGCCACCGTATCGACAGGGGGAATTGCAGATACGCAGTATTTT
NA	TRBV21-1	NA	TRBJ2-7	CASSEWGDRYSYEQYF	TGTGCCAGCAGCGAGTGGGGGGACAGGTACTCCTACGAGCAGTACTTC
TRBD1	TRBV18	many	TRBJ1-2	CASSPRTGGYGYTF	TGTGCCAGCTCACCACGGACAGGGGGCTATGGCTACACCTTC
TRBD1	TRBV12-3/TRBV12-4	many	TRBJ2-2	CASRWDRVSTGELFF	TGTGCCAGCAGATGGGACAGGGTGTCCACCGGGGAGCTGTTTTTT
TRBD2	TRBV6-5	many	TRBJ2-1	CASSVRGGNEQFF	TGTGCCAGCAGTGTCCGGGGGGGGAATGAGCAGTTCTTC
TRBD1	TRBV29-1	few	TRBJ1-1	CSGDRQGGTEAFF	TGCAGCGGCGATCGACAGGGGGGCACTGAAGCTTTCTTT
TRBD1	TRBV5-1	NA	TRBJ1-1	CASSEKTGMDTEAFF	TGCGCCAGCAGCGAGAAGACAGGGATGGACACTGAAGCTTTCTTT
NA	TRBV7-9	NA	TRBJ2-1	CASSFSRQVLDNEQFF	TGTGCCAGCAGCTTCTCCCGACAGGTCCTGGACAATGAGCAGTTCTTC
TRBD1	TRBV5-1	NA	TRBJ2-3	CASSFGTGTDTQYF	TGCGCCAGCAGCTTCGGGACAGGGACAGATACGCAGTATTTT
TRBD1	TRBV10-3	few	TRBJ1-2	CAISDSGQDVYGYTF	TGTGCCATCAGTGACTCCGGACAGGACGTCTATGGCTACACCTTC
NA	TRBV7-3	many	TRBJ1-1	CASSLVGARNTEAFF	TGTGCCAGCAGCTTAGTAGGGGCGCGGAACACTGAAGCTTTCTTT